These T cell receptor beta chains were read from a single sample in a study of T cells in Graves' hyperthyroidism and ophthalmopathy. TCRdb re-analysed the multiplex PCR reads in MiXCR, keeping a single row per CDR3 protein. The table shows more than 550,000 distinct CDR3 sequences, with just under 45% occurring only once. The sample was peripheral blood or thyroid tissue (not recorded which). The receptors derive from an adult man with Graves' disease, either hyperthyroidism or ophthalmopathy (not recorded which). The CDR3 runs from the conserved cysteine through the conserved F or W.

V gene,CDR3 protein
TRBV10-2,CASSEGAGDYGYTF
TRBV9,CASSYSRTVSGNTIYF
TRBV5-1,CASSPRGRSSGNTIYF
TRBV20-1,CSARDFRGTRGEKLFF
TRBV2,CASSGREGGGNTEAFF
TRBV19,CASPPQGNYGYTF
TRBV7-8,CASSLGIGDQPQHF
TRBV20-1,CSASRGFFSYEQYF
TRBV15,CATSRRHGDFSNQPQHF
TRBV20-1,CSARLTAGQLNTGELFF
TRBV5-1,CASSVRPGALSYEQYF
TRBV6-1,CASSAQGRFGAFF
TRBV15,CATSRAIKDRGSSTEKLFF
TRBV2,CACTGTGREKLFF
TRBV9,CASSAHLDGLGEQYF
TRBV2,CASSVRQGPGNTIYF
TRBV29-1,CSVDNMGTGHSYEQYF
TRBV7-2,CASSKRVNTEAFF
TRBV5-1,CASSSPGQGMANQPQHF
TRBV7-9,CASSRGHGTRNTEAFF
TRBV24-1,CATRDPATNEKLFF
TRBV5-6,CASSWQGGEQYF
TRBV6-1,CASRLQGARETQYF
TRBV25-1,CASPPSGNNSPLHF
TRBV7-3,CASSIERGYEQYF
TRBV25-1,CASGGPGTRNEKLFF
TRBV24-1,CATSDGQGSGELFF
TRBV6-4,CASSDSTGFEKLFF
TRBV12-3/TRBV12-4,CASSLYQDTEAFF
TRBV4-1,CASSGRAATNEKLFF
TRBV7-2,CASSYDRGPYEQYF
TRBV29-1,CSAGTSGSSEQYF
TRBV7-9,CASSAKPGQFYGYTF
TRBV6-5,CATKSGANVLTF
TRBV7-2,CASSKTGANVLTF
TRBV2,CASSQYTIYF
TRBV6-1,CASRGDGLLSYEQYF
TRBV7-2,CASSPQTGPGNTIYF
TRBV5-1,CASSRTGQGIEKLFF
TRBV7-8,CASSLRTSERAVAETQYF
TRBV10-3,CASSFGQGSGNTIYF
TRBV29-1,CSVETLENRVSYEQYF
TRBV7-6,CASSLTGQGARGEQYF
TRBV10-3,CAISESKGAVGANVLTF
TRBV24-1,CATSETGTAEKLFF
TRBV11-1,CASSFFLPDKEAFF